This T cell receptor (beta chain) originates from a study of graft-versus-host responses after intestinal transplantation. Background on the study: Recipients across the board were started on anti-thymocyte globulin induction, then kept on tacrolimus and steroids for around three years.

Sequenced by immunoSEQ multiplex PCR; TCRdb stores in-frame clones only, minus some. The data show around 100,000 clones, approximately 93% seen once. This clone has just one count. Its antigen remains unknown. V lost 0 bases and J 0 bases, leaving 9 bases between the germline ends. Looked up from germline, CDR1 is SEHNR and CDR2 is FQNEAQ (reference sequence). This CDR3 has 16 residues. This chain links TRBV7-9 with TRBJ2-1; D is unclear. The receptor's source is a human donor who was the organ donor for an intestinal transplant. Material: unstimulated CD8+ T cells sorted from spleen or lymph node cells, obtained before transplant. The CDR3 region is CASSLAGRSSYNEQFF. The DNA for the CDR3 is TGTGCCAGCAGCTTAGCCGGCCGGAGCTCCTACAATGAGCAGTTCTTC. The full variable domain, completed using reference TRBV7-9 and TRBJ2-1, is DTGVSQNPRHKITKRGQNVTFRCDPISEHNRLYWYRQTLGQGPEFLTYFQNEAQLEKSRLLSDRFSAERPKGSFSTLEIQRTEQGDSAMYLCASSLAGRSSYNEQFFGPGTRLTVL.